This T cell receptor (beta chain) was captured in a study of CD8+CD57+ T cells in acquired aplastic anemia. Study as a whole: Sorting CD4+ and CD8+ cells gave DNA averaging 3.2 ug. CD4+ cells from healthy donors averaged about 10.8 million reads. Study results and limitations: A significant difference in CD8+ Simpson's diversity between patients and controls was not found. Between patients and controls, about 30 CD8+ CDR3 sequences were found in common.

This clonotype was counted many times. The target antigen is unknown. TCR beta VDJ and CDR3 profiles were obtained from a genomic DNA template. TCRdb recomputed calls from the reads with MiXCR, one row per CDR3 protein. Here the sample spans about 160,000 distinct CDR3 sequences, around 45% being singletons. Trimming stripped 5 bases from V and 13 bases from J, with 15 bases between. Germline-derived CDR1 and CDR2 are SGHTA and FQGTGA. This CDR3 has 13 residues. Sequenced: sorted CD4+, CD8+, or CD8+CD57+ T cells (not recorded which) from PBMCs. This clonotype originated in a human donor in good health. This chain links TRBV7-3 with TRBJ1-6; D not certain. The CDR3, as DNA: TGTGCCAGCAGCACCCAGGTGGTTGAGCCCCTCCACTTT. Translating gives CASSTQVVEPLHF.